The source of this TCR beta chain is a study of shared clonotypes between healthy human individuals. This clone was detected once. Produced via immunoSEQ multiplex PCR; TCRdb's table is partial and in-frame only. Of around 700,000 clones listed, about two thirds are singletons. Trimming cost V 4 bases and J 8 bases; bases outside gene matches: 5. The germline V gene encodes CDR1 LNHDA and CDR2 SQIVND (reference sequence). This CDR3 region has 13 residues. The gene calls are TRBV19 and TRBJ2-1; TRBD1 matches at 7 bases. This sequence was found in a woman in her twenties or thirties in good health. Sequences were obtained from memory CD4+ T cells sorted from blood. Subset here: CD45RA-negative fraction. CDR3 loop: CASSTYRGDEQFF. The DNA of the CDR3 is TGTGCCAGTAGTACATACAGGGGCGATGAGCAGTTCTTC.